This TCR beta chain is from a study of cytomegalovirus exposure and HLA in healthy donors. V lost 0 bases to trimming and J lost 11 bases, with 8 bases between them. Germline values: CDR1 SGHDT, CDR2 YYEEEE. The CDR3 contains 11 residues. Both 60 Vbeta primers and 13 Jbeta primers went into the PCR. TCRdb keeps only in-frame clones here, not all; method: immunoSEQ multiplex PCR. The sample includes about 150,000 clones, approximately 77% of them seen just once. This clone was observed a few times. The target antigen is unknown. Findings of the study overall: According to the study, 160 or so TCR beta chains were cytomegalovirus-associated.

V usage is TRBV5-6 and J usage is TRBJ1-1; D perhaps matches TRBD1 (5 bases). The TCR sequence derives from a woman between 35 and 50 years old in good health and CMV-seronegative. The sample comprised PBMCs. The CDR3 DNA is TGTGCCAGCAGCTTGGCAGGGAGGGCTTTCTTT. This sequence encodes CASSLAGRAFF.